A single sample gave rise to the 14 T cell receptor beta chains below, sequenced in a study of CD8 T cells in ankylosing spondylitis. A single record per CDR3 protein comes from TCRdb applying MiXCR to the 5' RACE reads. In the table there are more than 300,000 distinct CDR3 sequences, 6.5% to 10% of which are singletons. For these TCRs, the target antigens are not known. Notes on the study in general: Seemingly distinctive of ankylosing spondylitis blood was a TCR beta motif formed by eight highly homologous variants.

Specimen: blood, either unsorted or a sorted T cell fraction (not recorded which). All receptors come from a male donor with ankylosing spondylitis.

This clonotype was seen many times. The rearrangement uses TRBV29-1 and TRBJ2-1; D may be TRBD2 (6 bases). With 1 base removed from V and 3 bases from J, the gap between germline ends came to 13 bases. The CDR3 is 15 amino acids. CDR1 SQVTM and CDR2 ANQGSEA come from the germline V gene. The CDR3 loop is CSVEGGAGHYNEQFF. CDR3 sequence (DNA): TGCAGCGTTGAAGGGGGAGCGGGTCACTACAATGAGCAGTTCTTC.

This chain links TRBV14 with TRBJ1-2; weak D call: TRBD1 (6 bases). Trimming pared 4 bases from V and 5 bases from J, leaving 17 bases between. The V gene's germline CDR1 is SGHDN and CDR2 FVKESK. This CDR3 comprises 15 residues. CDR3 sequence reads: CASSRWNGGGYGYTF. CDR3 sequence (DNA): TGTGCCAGCAGCCGATGGAATGGGGGCGGGTATGGCTACACCTTC.

This clonotype was counted ten times or more. This rearrangement joins TRBV7-3 to TRBJ2-2, with 9 bases lining up with TRBD2. V was clipped by 3 bases and J by 5 bases; unmatched bases: 10. CDR1 is SGHTA and CDR2 is FQGTGA in the germline V gene. The CDR3 has 17 residues. The CDR3 is CASSFTGGLAGTGELFF. DNA of the CDR3: TGTGCCAGCAGCTTCACCGGGGGGCTAGCGGGAACCGGGGAGCTGTTTTTT.

CDR3 amino acids: CSVDASGSGETQYF. In DNA, the CDR3 is TGCAGCGTTGACGCCAGCGGGAGCGGAGAGACCCAGTACTTC. The rearrangement uses TRBV29-1 and TRBJ2-5; 8 bases agree with TRBD2. The CDR3 has 14 amino acids. V lost 3 bases to trimming and J lost 4 bases; unmatched junction nucleotides: 7. Per germline, CDR1 SQVTM and CDR2 ANQGSEA.

This clonotype was seen many times. The V and J genes are TRBV6-1 and TRBJ2-5; possibly TRBD1 or TRBD2 for D (5 bases each). The CDR3 is made up of 14 amino acids. V lost 5 bases to trimming and J lost 2 bases, with 12 bases between them. Germline V lookup: CDR1 MNHNS, CDR2 SASEGT. This CDR3 reads CASSPGATQETQYF. The CDR3 nucleotides read TGTGCCAGCAGTCCCGGGGCCACACAAGAGACCCAGTACTTC.

The rearrangement joins TRBV10-3 to TRBJ2-7, with D possibly TRBD2 on 6 matching bases. Germline assignment: CDR1 ENHRY and CDR2 SYGVKD. V was clipped by 6 bases and J by 7 bases, with 16 bases between them. The CDR3 spans 13 residues. CDR3 in amino acids: CAIRIRDSREQYF. CDR3 in DNA: TGTGCCATCAGGATCCGGGACTCTAGGGAGCAGTACTTC.

The gene calls are TRBV6-5 and TRBJ1-6; 7 bases are shared with TRBD1. CDR3 size: 14 residues. After removal of 2 bases from V and 11 bases from J, the junction contained 6 bases not matched to a gene. CDR1 is MNHEY and CDR2 is SVGAGI in the germline V gene. In DNA, the CDR3 is TGTGCCAGCAGTTACACCTCGACAGGGACACCCCTCCACTTT. Protein: CASSYTSTGTPLHF.

The chain uses TRBV14 and TRBJ1-3; D gene uncertain. V gave up 2 bases and J gave up 0 bases, with 11 bases separating them. The CDR3 consists of 16 residues. Germline V gene data show CDR1 as SGHDN and CDR2 as FVKESK. CDR3 loop: CASSQSRHISGNTIYF. In DNA, the CDR3 is TGTGCCAGCAGCCAATCCCGACATATCTCTGGAAACACCATATATTTT.

In this sample, this clonotype turned up many times. The rearrangement links TRBV15 to TRBJ2-1; 7 bases are a match to TRBD2. The V segment lost 0 bases and the J segment 11 bases; nucleotides outside the gene matches: 10. CDR1 is LNHNV, CDR2 YYDKDF, per germline (reference sequence). This CDR3 is 15 amino acids long. This chain's CDR3 is CATSRDHAGERQQFF. In nucleotides, the CDR3 is TGTGCCACCAGCAGAGATCACGCGGGAGAACGCCAGCAGTTCTTC.

In its sample, this clonotype was seen a few times. The gene calls are TRBV7-2 and TRBJ2-3, with TRBD1 matching over 8 bases. Per the germline V gene, CDR1 is SGHTA and CDR2 is FQGNSA. Unmatched junction bases numbered 8, after V lost 5 bases and J lost 4 bases. The CDR3 sequence is 15 residues long. CDR3 DNA: TGTGCCAGCAGCCTACAGACAGGGGACGCAGATACGCAGTATTTT. It translates to CASSLQTGDADTQYF.

The gene calls are TRBV4-3 and TRBJ1-4; D gene unclear. This CDR3 has 16 residues. The germline V and J ends were trimmed by 3 bases and 0 bases, with 11 bases remaining between them. The germline CDR1 and CDR2 sequences are LGHNA and YSLEER. The CDR3 sequence: CASSQYGGATNEKLFF. CDR3 bases: TGCGCCAGCAGCCAGTATGGCGGAGCAACTAATGAAAAACTGTTTTTT.

This clonotype was seen repeatedly, ten times or more. The chain has TRBV27 and TRBJ2-7, with 10 bases fitting TRBD2. The ends lost 1 base at V and 3 bases at J; junction bases unmatched: 3. Per germline, CDR1 MNHEY and CDR2 SMNVEV (reference sequence). This CDR3 region has 15 residues. CDR3: CASSLWPSGSYEQYF. The CDR3 DNA sequence: TGTGCCAGCAGTTTATGGCCTAGCGGGAGCTACGAGCAGTACTTC.

The sample holds a few counts of this clonotype. The genes are TRBV4-2 and TRBJ2-3; D is ambiguous. This CDR3 has 16 amino acids. CDR1 is LGHNA and CDR2 is YNFKEQ in the germline V gene. The germline V and J ends were trimmed by 0 bases and 0 bases, with 10 bases remaining between them. The CDR3 DNA reads TGTGCCAGCAGCCAAGAAGGTCGGCCAAGCACAGATACGCAGTATTTT. Encoded protein: CASSQEGRPSTDTQYF.

A few counts support this clonotype. The rearrangement links TRBV7-3 to TRBJ2-1; maybe TRBD2 (6 bases). Per germline, CDR1 SGHTA and CDR2 FQGTGA. The CDR3 has 17 residues. The V and J ends lost 2 bases and 8 bases respectively, with 22 bases between them. CDR3 protein: CASSLGFRTTVGDEQFF. CDR3 DNA: TGTGCCAGCAGCTTAGGGTTCAGGACTACCGTCGGCGATGAGCAGTTCTTC.